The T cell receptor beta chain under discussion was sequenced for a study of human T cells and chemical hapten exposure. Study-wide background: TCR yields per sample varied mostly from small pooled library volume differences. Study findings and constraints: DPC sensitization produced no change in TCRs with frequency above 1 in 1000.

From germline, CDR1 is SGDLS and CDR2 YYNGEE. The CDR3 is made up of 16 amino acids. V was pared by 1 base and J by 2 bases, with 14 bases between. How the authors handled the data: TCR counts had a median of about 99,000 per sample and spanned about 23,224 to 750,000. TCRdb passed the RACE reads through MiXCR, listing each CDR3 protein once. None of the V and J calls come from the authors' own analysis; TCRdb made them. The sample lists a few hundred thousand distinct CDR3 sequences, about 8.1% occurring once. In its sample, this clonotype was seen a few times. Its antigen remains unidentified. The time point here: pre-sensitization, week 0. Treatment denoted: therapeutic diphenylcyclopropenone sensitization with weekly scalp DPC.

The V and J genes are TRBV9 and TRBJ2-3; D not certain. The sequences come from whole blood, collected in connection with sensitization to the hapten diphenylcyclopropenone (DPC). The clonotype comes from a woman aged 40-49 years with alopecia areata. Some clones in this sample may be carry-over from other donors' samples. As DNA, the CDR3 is TGTGCCAGCAGCGTATCTGAGCTTACAACCACAGATACGCAGTATTTT. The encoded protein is CASSVSELTTTDTQYF.